This T cell receptor (beta chain) was obtained from a study of CD8 T cells in Susac syndrome. Study details: The sequenced Susac syndrome patients included more than five who had clinically active disease and roughly 8 who were in remission.

V shed 1 base and J shed 3 bases, with 10 bases lying between them. Germline lookup yields CDR1 SGDLS and CDR2 YYNGEE. The CDR3 totals 14 residues. Blood CD8+ and CD4+ T cells underwent high-throughput TCR beta sequencing. Patients with Susac syndrome met diagnostic criteria defined recently for definite or probable disease. It was with random hexamers that roughly 0.5 to 1 ug RNA was reverse transcribed. Across 54 Vbeta and 13 Jbeta, TCR beta CDR3 was amplified with immunoSEQ multiplex PCR. TCRdb fed the immunoSEQ multiplex PCR reads into MiXCR, producing one record per CDR3 protein. The sample includes about 83,000 distinct CDR3 sequences, approximately 96% seen only once; the top ten take approximately 0.39%.

Sample: CD8+ T cells from PBMCs. The rearrangement joins TRBV9 to TRBJ2-5, with D possibly TRBD2 on 5 matching bases. The clonotype comes from a human donor with Susac syndrome. The CDR3 DNA follows: TGTGCCAGCAGCGTATCGGGGTTGGAAGAGACCCAGTACTTC. Translation gives CASSVSGLEETQYF.